The count of the clone carrying this T cell receptor (beta chain) is one. The data stem from a study of T cells of healthy individuals. V lost 4 bases to trimming and J lost 5 bases; unmatched junction nucleotides: 6. From germline, CDR1 is LGHNA and CDR2 YNFKEQ. The CDR3 runs to 15 residues. TCRdb reprocessed the 5' RACE reads via MiXCR and lists one record per CDR3 protein. The sample records about 60,000 distinct CDR3 sequences, about a sixth being singletons. This sequence was found in a human donor in good health. The chain has TRBV4-2 and TRBJ2-3; 10 bases are a match to TRBD2. The CDR3, as DNA: TGTGCCAGCAGCCTGGGGTCTAGCGGGGGAGATACGCAGTATTTT. Translated: CASSLGSSGGDTQYF.